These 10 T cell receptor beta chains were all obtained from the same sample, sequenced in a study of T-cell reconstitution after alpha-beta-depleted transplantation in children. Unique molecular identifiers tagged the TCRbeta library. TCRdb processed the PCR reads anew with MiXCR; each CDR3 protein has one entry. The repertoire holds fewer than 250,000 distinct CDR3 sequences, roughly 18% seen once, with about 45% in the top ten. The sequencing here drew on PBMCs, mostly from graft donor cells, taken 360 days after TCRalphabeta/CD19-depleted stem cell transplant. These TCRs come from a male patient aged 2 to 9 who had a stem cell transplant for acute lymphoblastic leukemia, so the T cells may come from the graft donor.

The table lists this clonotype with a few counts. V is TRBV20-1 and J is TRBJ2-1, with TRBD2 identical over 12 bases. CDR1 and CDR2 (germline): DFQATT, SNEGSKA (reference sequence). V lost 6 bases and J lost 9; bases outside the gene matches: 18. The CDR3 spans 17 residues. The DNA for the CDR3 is TGCAGTGCCCCCCGGGACAGGCCACTAGCGGGGGGCTCTGAGCAGTTCTTC. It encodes CSAPRDRPLAGGSEQFF.

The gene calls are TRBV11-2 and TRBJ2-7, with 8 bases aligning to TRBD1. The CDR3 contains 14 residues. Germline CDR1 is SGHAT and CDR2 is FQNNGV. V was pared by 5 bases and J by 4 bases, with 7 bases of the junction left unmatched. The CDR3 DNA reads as TGTGCCAGCAGCATCCCGGGACAGGTATACGAGCAGTACTTC. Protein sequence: CASSIPGQVYEQYF.

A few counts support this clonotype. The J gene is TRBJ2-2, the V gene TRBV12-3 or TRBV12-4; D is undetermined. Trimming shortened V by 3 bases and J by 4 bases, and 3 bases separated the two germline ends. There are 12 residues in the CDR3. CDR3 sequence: CASSFVTGELFF. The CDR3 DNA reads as TGTGCCAGCAGTTTTGTCACCGGGGAGCTGTTTTTT.

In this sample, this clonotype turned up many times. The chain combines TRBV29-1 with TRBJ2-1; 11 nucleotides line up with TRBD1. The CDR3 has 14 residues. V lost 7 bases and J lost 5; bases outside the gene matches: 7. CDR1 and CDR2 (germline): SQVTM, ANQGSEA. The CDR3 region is CSGGRGQGDNEQFF. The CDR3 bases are TGCAGCGGCGGGCGGGGACAGGGGGACAATGAGCAGTTCTTC.

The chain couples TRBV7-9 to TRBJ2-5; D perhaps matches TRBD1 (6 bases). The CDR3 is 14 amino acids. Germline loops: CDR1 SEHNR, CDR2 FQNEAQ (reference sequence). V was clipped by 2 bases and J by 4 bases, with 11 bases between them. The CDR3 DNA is TGTGCCAGCAGCTTAAAACAGGGAACAGAGACCCAGTACTTC. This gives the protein CASSLKQGTETQYF.

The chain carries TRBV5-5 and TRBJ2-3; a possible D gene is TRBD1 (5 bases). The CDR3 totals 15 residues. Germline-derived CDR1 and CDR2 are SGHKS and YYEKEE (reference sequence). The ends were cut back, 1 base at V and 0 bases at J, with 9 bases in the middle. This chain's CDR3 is CASSLIGASTDTQYF. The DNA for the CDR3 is TGTGCCAGCAGCTTGATTGGGGCTAGCACAGATACGCAGTATTTT.

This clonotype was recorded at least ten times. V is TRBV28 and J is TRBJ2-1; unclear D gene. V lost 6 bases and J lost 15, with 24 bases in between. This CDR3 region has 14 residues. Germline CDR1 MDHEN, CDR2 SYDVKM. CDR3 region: CASRTRWSDGRSFF. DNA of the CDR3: TGTGCCAGCAGAACTCGTTGGAGCGACGGGCGTTCGTTCTTC.

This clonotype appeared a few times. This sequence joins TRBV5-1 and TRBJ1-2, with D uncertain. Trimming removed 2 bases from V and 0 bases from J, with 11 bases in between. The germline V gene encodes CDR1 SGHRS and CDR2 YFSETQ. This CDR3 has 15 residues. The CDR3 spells CASSFLLAANYGYTF. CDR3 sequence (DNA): TGCGCCAGCAGCTTTCTACTCGCAGCTAACTATGGCTACACCTTC.

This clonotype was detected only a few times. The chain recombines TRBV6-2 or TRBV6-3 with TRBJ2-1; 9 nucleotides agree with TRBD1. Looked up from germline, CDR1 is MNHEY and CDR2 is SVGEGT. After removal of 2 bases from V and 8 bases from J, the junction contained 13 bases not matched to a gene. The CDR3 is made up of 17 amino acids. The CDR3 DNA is TGTGCCAGCAGTTACGTACCCCGGACAGGGGCGACTTATGAGCAGTTCTTC. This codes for CASSYVPRTGATYEQFF.

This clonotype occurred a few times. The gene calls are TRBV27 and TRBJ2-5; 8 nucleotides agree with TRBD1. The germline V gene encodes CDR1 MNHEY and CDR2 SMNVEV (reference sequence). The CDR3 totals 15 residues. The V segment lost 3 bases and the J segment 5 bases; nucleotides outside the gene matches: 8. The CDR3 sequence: CASSFLTGADETQYF. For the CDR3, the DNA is TGTGCCAGCAGTTTCCTGACAGGGGCCGACGAGACCCAGTACTTC.